The 30 T cell receptor beta chains below all came from one sample that was sequenced in a study of shared clonotypes between healthy human individuals. The data were produced by immunoSEQ multiplex PCR, yet TCRdb's version contains in-frame clones alone and is incomplete. The sample carries more than 1,200,000 clones, about 98.5% recorded once. The sample was naive CD4+ T cells sorted from blood. Noted subset: CD45RA+ positively selected. These receptor sequences come from a man between 25 and 39 years old in good health.

This sequence joins TRBV4-1 and TRBJ2-4; 10 bases are a match to TRBD1. Trimming cost V 1 base and J 1 base; bases outside gene matches: 7. There are 18 residues in the CDR3. The V gene's germline CDR1 is MGHRA and CDR2 YSYEKL. CDR3 sequence: CASSQATGTGVAKNIQYF. The CDR3 DNA reads TGCGCCAGCAGCCAAGCGACCGGGACAGGGGTGGCCAAAAACATTCAGTACTTC.

This sequence joins TRBV28 and TRBJ2-7; possible D gene TRBD1, 6 bases. This CDR3 is 15 amino acids long. The germline V gene has CDR1 MDHEN and CDR2 SYDVKM. Trimming removed 5 bases from V and 0 bases from J, with 14 bases in between. The CDR3 sequence is CASSVAGTSSYEQYF. The CDR3 nucleotides read TGTGCCAGCAGTGTCGCCGGGACAAGCTCCTACGAGCAGTACTTC.

This sequence joins TRBV7-9 and TRBJ2-6; 9 bases align to TRBD1. Losses at the gene ends were 5 bases for V and 1 base for J; bases not matched to a gene: 9. This CDR3 region has 18 residues. CDR1 is SEHNR, CDR2 FQNEAQ, per germline (reference sequence). In DNA, the CDR3 is TGTGCCAGCAGCCGCCCCGGGACAGGGACATCTGGGGCCAACGTCCTGACTTTC. It is translated as CASSRPGTGTSGANVLTF.

This rearrangement joins TRBV5-8 to TRBJ2-5, with TRBD1 as a possible D gene (6 bases). The CDR3 sequence is 13 residues long. Germline V gene lookup returns CDR1 SGHTS and CDR2 YDEGEE. V was trimmed by 7 bases and J by 5 bases, leaving 15 bases between them. The CDR3 DNA reads as TGTGCCAGCCGCCAGGGGAATATGGAGACCCAGTACTTC. This encodes CASRQGNMETQYF.

The chain employs TRBV18 and TRBJ1-2; D is unresolved. The CDR3 runs to 16 residues. Germline CDR1 and CDR2: KGHSH and LQKENI. The V end lost 2 bases, the J end lost 2 bases, and 15 bases lay between the germline ends. The CDR3 reads CASSPSTPQSNYGYTF. For the CDR3, the DNA is TGTGCCAGCTCACCAAGCACACCGCAATCGAACTATGGCTACACCTTC.

As to this clone: Other DNA sequences in this specimen translate into the identical CDR3. The chain combines TRBV28 with TRBJ1-2; D uncertain. CDR3 size: 11 residues. Germline V gene lookup returns CDR1 MDHEN and CDR2 SYDVKM. With 5 bases removed from V and 2 bases from J, the gap between germline ends came to 3 bases. CDR3: CASSLNYGYTF. The CDR3 DNA reads TGTGCCAGCAGTCTCAACTATGGCTACACCTTC.

To note about this clone: Other nucleotide sequences in the sample specify the same CDR3. The V call is TRBV9, the J call TRBJ2-3; the D is unclear. CDR1 SGDLS and CDR2 YYNGEE come from the germline V gene. With 1 base removed from V and 6 bases from J, the gap between germline ends came to 6 bases. CDR3 length: 12 residues. For the CDR3, the DNA is TGTGCCAGCAGCGTATCCGCGGATACGCAGTATTTT. Translation gives CASSVSADTQYF.

The chain links TRBV11-3 to TRBJ2-2; perhaps TRBD2 as D (6 bases). This CDR3 contains 17 residues. Per germline, CDR1 SGHNT and CDR2 YENEEA. V was pared by 0 bases and J by 2 bases, with 13 bases between. CDR3 nucleotide sequence: TGTGCCAGCAGCTTAGATCATGGGGGGTTTAACACCGGGGAGCTGTTTTTT. It is translated as CASSLDHGGFNTGELFF.

V gene TRBV6-5 combines with J gene TRBJ2-7; 8 bases map to TRBD1. With V trimmed by 5 bases and J by 4 bases, 7 bases remained unmatched. The V gene's germline CDR1 is MNHEY and CDR2 SVGAGI. CDR3 length equals 14 residues. DNA for the CDR3: TGTGCCAGCAGTAAACGGACAGGGCCATACGAGCAGTACTTC. Its translation: CASSKRTGPYEQYF.

V usage is TRBV27 and J usage is TRBJ2-6; TRBD1 matches 8 bases. Germline V gene data show CDR1 as MNHEY and CDR2 as SMNVEV (reference sequence). V shed 5 bases, J shed 1 base, and the junction held 4 bases outside the gene matches. This CDR3 is built from 16 residues. The CDR3 coding sequence is TGTGCCAGCAGTCCCTGGACAGGGTCTGGGGCCAACGTCCTGACTTTC. Translating gives CASSPWTGSGANVLTF. Drawing the rest from reference TRBV27 and TRBJ2-6, the complete variable domain is EAQVTQNPRYLITVTGKKLTVTCSQNMNHEYMSWYRQDPGLGLRQIYYSMNVEVTDKGDVPEGYKVSRKEKRNFPLILESPSPNQTSLYFCASSPWTGSGANVLTFGAGSRLTVL.

The J gene is TRBJ1-5, the V gene TRBV2, with D unclear. The V gene's germline CDR1 is SNHLY and CDR2 FYNNEI. V lost 7 bases and J 0 bases, leaving 7 bases between the germline ends. The CDR3 runs to 13 residues. The CDR3 reads CASTFHSNQPQHF. Written as DNA, the CDR3 is TGTGCCAGCACTTTCCATAGCAATCAGCCCCAGCATTTT.

The rearrangement joins TRBV6-6 to TRBJ2-1, with 10 bases matching TRBD1. Germline CDR1 reads MNHNY; CDR2 reads SVGAGI (reference sequence). The CDR3 totals 12 residues. V was pared by 6 bases and J by 15 bases, with 8 bases of the junction left unmatched. This CDR3 reads CASSTTGGELFF. For the CDR3, the DNA is TGTGCCAGCAGCACGACAGGGGGCGAACTGTTCTTC.

V usage is TRBV10-1 and J usage is TRBJ2-7, with D perhaps matching TRBD2 (6 bases). Germline V gene data show CDR1 as WNHNN and CDR2 as SYGVQD (reference sequence). This CDR3 region has 16 residues. V was pared by 2 bases and J by 2 bases, with 16 bases between. The DNA of the CDR3 is TGCGCCAGCAGTGAGAACCCAGCGGGCACCCCCTACGAGCAGTACTTC. Protein product: CASSENPAGTPYEQYF.

V gene TRBV6-5 combines with J gene TRBJ2-2; perhaps TRBD1 as D (6 bases). Trimming cost V 3 bases and J 4 bases, with 15 bases left between them. Germline values: CDR1 MNHEY, CDR2 SVGAGI. The CDR3 length is 16 residues. The CDR3: CASSYSWGLATGELFF. In DNA form, the CDR3 reads TGTGCCAGCAGTTATTCCTGGGGGCTGGCCACCGGGGAGCTGTTTTTT.

V usage is TRBV5-1 and J usage is TRBJ2-3, with D possibly matching TRBD1 (5 bases). This CDR3 is built from 14 residues. V lost 4 bases to trimming and J lost 6 bases, with 15 bases between them. The V gene's germline CDR1 is SGHRS and CDR2 YFSETQ. CDR3 nucleotides: TGCGCCAGCAGCCAGATTGGTAGGGGCGATACGCAGTATTTT. Translating it yields CASSQIGRGDTQYF.

With respect to this clone: Other DNA sequences in this sample translate to the same CDR3. The rearrangement joins TRBV5-1 to TRBJ1-2; possibly TRBD1 for D (5 bases). V was clipped by 0 bases and J by 6 bases, with 9 bases between them. The CDR3 length is 13 residues. Germline V lookup: CDR1 SGHRS, CDR2 YFSETQ. Here the CDR3 DNA reads TGCGCCAGCAGCTTGGGCCAGGGAGATGGCTACACCTTC. Translated, it gives CASSLGQGDGYTF.

The rearrangement uses TRBV27 and TRBJ2-7; possible D gene TRBD1, 7 bases. Between the trimmed V and J ends, which lost 2 bases and 0 bases, there was a span of 14 bases. The CDR3 length is 16 residues. In germline, CDR1 is MNHEY, CDR2 SMNVEV (reference sequence). This CDR3 is CASSLRGRDGSYEQYF. CDR3 coding DNA: TGTGCCAGCAGTTTAAGGGGGCGGGATGGCTCCTACGAGCAGTACTTC.

The chain uses TRBV18 and TRBJ2-6; tentative D call: TRBD1 (6 bases). The germline V gene has CDR1 KGHSH and CDR2 LQKENI. Deletions cut 6 bases from V and 1 base from J, with 13 bases between. The CDR3 is made up of 16 amino acids. Here the CDR3 reads CASSRPQGSGANVLTF. The DNA for the CDR3 is TGTGCCAGCTCTCGACCACAGGGATCTGGGGCCAACGTCCTGACTTTC.

The rearrangement joins TRBV7-2 to TRBJ1-1, with D unclear. The CDR3 totals 15 residues. CDR1 and CDR2 (germline): SGHTA, FQGNSA. Trimming took off 2 bases at V and 0 bases at J, with 10 bases between the two ends. Here the CDR3 DNA reads TGTGCCAGCAGCTTAAGGGCAGGCGTGAACACTGAAGCTTTCTTT. Translating gives CASSLRAGVNTEAFF.

The chain links TRBV29-1 to TRBJ2-3, with 7 bases matching TRBD2. Germline trimming cut 6 bases from V and 1 base from J; bases unmatched to any gene: 7. Per the germline V gene, CDR1 is SQVTM and CDR2 is ANQGSEA. CDR3 size: 14 residues. This chain's CDR3 is CSVRAGERTDTQYF. DNA of the CDR3: TGCAGCGTCAGGGCGGGAGAACGCACAGATACGCAGTATTTT.

The chain employs TRBV5-1 and TRBJ2-6; D ambiguous. The CDR3 covers 14 residues. Per the germline V gene, CDR1 is SGHRS and CDR2 is YFSETQ. With 6 bases removed from V and 0 bases from J, the gap between germline ends came to 7 bases. The CDR3 coding sequence is TGCGCCAGCACCACCCGCTCTGGGGCCAACGTCCTGACTTTC. Its protein is CASTTRSGANVLTF.

The J gene is TRBJ2-2, the V gene TRBV5-1; 9 bases fit TRBD2. CDR3 length equals 16 residues. Trimming cost V 4 bases and J 1 base; bases outside gene matches: 5. CDR1 is SGHRS and CDR2 is YFSETQ in the germline V gene. CDR3 residues: CASSPTSGLNTGELFF. The CDR3 bases are TGCGCCAGCAGCCCCACTAGCGGGCTGAACACCGGGGAGCTGTTTTTT.

This chain connects TRBV29-1 to TRBJ1-2; D not certain. The CDR3 extends over 13 amino acids. V was cut by 4 bases and J by 7 bases, with 16 bases left in between. The germline V gene encodes CDR1 SQVTM and CDR2 ANQGSEA. Here the CDR3 DNA reads TGCAGCGTTGGCGGCATCGTTGGCGCTGGCTACACCTTC. It translates to CSVGGIVGAGYTF.

This chain joins TRBV5-4 and TRBJ2-5, with 10 bases aligning to TRBD2. The trim removed 1 base at V and 5 bases at J, leaving 2 bases unmatched. The length of the CDR3 is 14 residues. Germline V lookup: CDR1 SGHNT, CDR2 YYREEE (reference sequence). The CDR3 reads CASSLSGLAETQYF. The CDR3 DNA follows: TGTGCCAGCAGCTTGTCGGGACTAGCGGAGACCCAGTACTTC.

This sequence joins TRBV2 and TRBJ1-5; D call uncertain. Germline values: CDR1 SNHLY, CDR2 FYNNEI. V lost 6 bases and J lost 0, with 12 bases in between. This CDR3 is built from 15 residues. In DNA, the CDR3 is TGTGCCAGCAGCACTGGGCAGGCTAGCAATCAGCCCCAGCATTTT. Encoded protein: CASSTGQASNQPQHF.

V gene TRBV5-1 combines with J gene TRBJ2-3; 11 bases fit TRBD2. CDR3 length: 17 residues. From germline, CDR1 is SGHRS and CDR2 YFSETQ. The trim removed 4 bases at V and 4 bases at J, leaving 11 bases unmatched. The CDR3 nucleotides are TGCGCCAGCAGCCCACGACTAGCGGGAACGGGGGCAGATACGCAGTATTTT. Translating it yields CASSPRLAGTGADTQYF.

The chain combines TRBV7-7 with TRBJ2-7, with 14 bases lining up with TRBD2. J lost 4 bases, V lost 4 bases, and 3 bases had no gene match. CDR3 length equals 15 residues. Germline CDR1 and CDR2: SSHAT and FNYEAQ (reference sequence). As DNA, the CDR3 is TGTGCCAGCAGCTCAGGACTAGCGGGAGGTTACGAGCAGTACTTC. Translation: CASSSGLAGGYEQYF.

This clone has only one observation. V and J are TRBV5-1 and TRBJ2-3; 9 bases map to TRBD2. This CDR3 spans 16 amino acids. The ends lost 4 bases at V and 3 bases at J; junction bases unmatched: 9. Per germline, CDR1 SGHRS and CDR2 YFSETQ. The CDR3 sequence: CASSNGGLAGTDTQYF. The CDR3, as DNA: TGCGCCAGCAGCAATGGGGGACTAGCTGGGACAGATACGCAGTATTTT.

The V and J genes are TRBV10-3 and TRBJ1-5, with D possibly being TRBD1 (5 bases). The CDR3 sequence is 15 residues long. The germline gives CDR1 ENHRY, CDR2 SYGVKD. V was shortened by 2 bases and J by 2 bases, with 10 bases between the two germline ends. CDR3 bases: TGTGCCATCAGTGAGGCAGGGTCAGGCAATCAGCCCCAGCATTTT. Protein: CAISEAGSGNQPQHF.

V is TRBV18 and J is TRBJ2-7; no reliable D call. The V gene lost 4 bases and the J gene lost 3 bases, with 7 bases spanning the gap. This CDR3 spans 12 amino acids. Germline V gene lookup returns CDR1 KGHSH and CDR2 LQKENI. The CDR3 loop is CASSLKNYEQYF. CDR3 nucleotide sequence: TGTGCCAGCTCACTGAAGAACTACGAGCAGTACTTC. The complete variable domain, with remaining parts taken from reference TRBV18 and TRBJ2-7, reads NAGVMQNPRHLVRRRGQEARLRCSPMKGHSHVYWYRQLPEEGLKFMVYLQKENIIDESGMPKERFSAEFPKEGPSILRIQQVVRGDSAAYFCASSLKNYEQYFGPGTRLTVT.